These T cell receptor beta chains were read from a single sample in a study of T-cell reconstitution after alpha-beta-depleted transplantation in children. TCRdb re-analysed the PCR reads in MiXCR, keeping a single row per CDR3 protein. The sample includes fewer than 1 million distinct CDR3 sequences, 16% of them seen just once. The input for sequencing was PBMCs, mostly from graft donor cells, taken 360 days after TCRalphabeta/CD19-depleted stem cell transplant. All receptors come from a male patient between 5 and 17 years old who had a stem cell transplant for acute lymphoblastic leukemia, so the T cells may come from the graft donor. The CDR3 runs from the conserved cysteine through the conserved F or W. Fields, in order: V gene, J gene, clone size, CDR3 protein. Where a row states a size, it is once, few, many or the class of an expanded clone; other rows omit it.

v_gene: TRBV4-1; j_gene: TRBJ1-1; abundance: NA; CDR3aa: CASSLFGPDEAFF
v_gene: TRBV2; j_gene: TRBJ2-4; abundance: NA; CDR3aa: CASAQQGSIQYF
v_gene: TRBV5-1; j_gene: TRBJ2-1; abundance: many; CDR3aa: CASSPWGTTSENNEQFF
v_gene: TRBV13; j_gene: TRBJ2-3; abundance: NA; CDR3aa: CASSQRDTDTQYF
v_gene: TRBV12-3/TRBV12-4; j_gene: TRBJ2-1; abundance: NA; CDR3aa: CASSSASGRLGTF
v_gene: TRBV4-2; j_gene: TRBJ2-5; abundance: NA; CDR3aa: CASSPVSGRGETQYF
v_gene: TRBV24-1; j_gene: TRBJ2-1; abundance: NA; CDR3aa: CATSEDLVRDKQNEQFF
v_gene: TRBV5-1; j_gene: TRBJ2-5; abundance: NA; CDR3aa: CASSLVAGDQETQYF
v_gene: TRBV20-1; j_gene: TRBJ2-2; abundance: NA; CDR3aa: CSATTRDPDTGELFF
v_gene: TRBV20-1; j_gene: TRBJ2-3; abundance: NA; CDR3aa: CSARVTSGRARDTQYF
v_gene: TRBV11-2; j_gene: TRBJ2-3; abundance: few; CDR3aa: CASSLGARPTDTQYF
v_gene: TRBV12-3/TRBV12-4; j_gene: TRBJ1-6; abundance: NA; CDR3aa: CASSLTRKNSPLHF
v_gene: TRBV9; j_gene: TRBJ2-2; abundance: NA; CDR3aa: CASLQTNTGELFF
v_gene: TRBV24-1; j_gene: TRBJ2-1; abundance: NA; CDR3aa: CATSDLATPSAYNEQFF
v_gene: TRBV20-1; j_gene: TRBJ1-3; abundance: NA; CDR3aa: CSASDSRPGNTIYF
v_gene: TRBV29-1; j_gene: TRBJ1-1; abundance: NA; CDR3aa: CSVENWGIAFF
v_gene: TRBV7-9; j_gene: TRBJ2-5; abundance: NA; CDR3aa: CASSPIAGGWETQYF
v_gene: TRBV12-3/TRBV12-4; j_gene: TRBJ2-5; abundance: few; CDR3aa: CASSSGLAGEETQYF
v_gene: TRBV12-3/TRBV12-4; j_gene: TRBJ2-1; abundance: many; CDR3aa: CASSSGTGYNEQFF
v_gene: TRBV20-1; j_gene: TRBJ2-7; abundance: few; CDR3aa: CSATWPPYEQYF
v_gene: TRBV5-6; j_gene: TRBJ2-7; abundance: NA; CDR3aa: CASSLGANVGGQIFYEQYF
v_gene: TRBV14; j_gene: TRBJ2-5; abundance: few; CDR3aa: CASSQIPPFLDREETQYF
v_gene: TRBV12-3/TRBV12-4; j_gene: TRBJ2-4; abundance: NA; CDR3aa: CASSLWGHIQYF
v_gene: TRBV5-1; j_gene: TRBJ2-7; abundance: NA; CDR3aa: CASSLRAHGGGEQYF
v_gene: TRBV24-1; j_gene: TRBJ2-5; abundance: few; CDR3aa: CATSFPGEQETQYF
v_gene: TRBV11-1; j_gene: TRBJ2-7; abundance: few; CDR3aa: CASSHTSGRVYEQYF